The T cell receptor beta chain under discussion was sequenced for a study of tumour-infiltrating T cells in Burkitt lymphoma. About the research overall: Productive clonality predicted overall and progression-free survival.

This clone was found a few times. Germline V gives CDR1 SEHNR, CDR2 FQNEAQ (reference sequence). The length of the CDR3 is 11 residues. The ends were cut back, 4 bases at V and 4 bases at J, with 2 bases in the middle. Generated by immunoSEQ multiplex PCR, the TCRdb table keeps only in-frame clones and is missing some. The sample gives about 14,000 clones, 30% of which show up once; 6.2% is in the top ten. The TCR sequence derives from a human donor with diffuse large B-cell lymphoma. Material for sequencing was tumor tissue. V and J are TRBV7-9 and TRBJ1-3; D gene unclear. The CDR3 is CASSWGNTIYF. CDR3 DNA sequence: TGTGCCAGCAGCTGGGGAAACACCATATATTTT.